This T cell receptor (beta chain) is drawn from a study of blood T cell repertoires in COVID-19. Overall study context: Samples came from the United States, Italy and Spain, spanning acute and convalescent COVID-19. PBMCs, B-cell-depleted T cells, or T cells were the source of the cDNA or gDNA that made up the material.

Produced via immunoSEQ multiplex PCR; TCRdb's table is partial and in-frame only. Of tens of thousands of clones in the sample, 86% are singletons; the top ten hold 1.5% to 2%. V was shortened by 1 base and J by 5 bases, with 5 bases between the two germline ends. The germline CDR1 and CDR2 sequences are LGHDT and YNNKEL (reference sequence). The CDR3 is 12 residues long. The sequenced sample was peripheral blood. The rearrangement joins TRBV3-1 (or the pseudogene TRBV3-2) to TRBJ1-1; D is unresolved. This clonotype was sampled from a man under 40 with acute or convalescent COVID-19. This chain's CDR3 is CASSQGRTEAFF. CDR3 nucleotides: TGTGCCAGCAGCCAAGGGAGGACTGAAGCTTTCTTT.